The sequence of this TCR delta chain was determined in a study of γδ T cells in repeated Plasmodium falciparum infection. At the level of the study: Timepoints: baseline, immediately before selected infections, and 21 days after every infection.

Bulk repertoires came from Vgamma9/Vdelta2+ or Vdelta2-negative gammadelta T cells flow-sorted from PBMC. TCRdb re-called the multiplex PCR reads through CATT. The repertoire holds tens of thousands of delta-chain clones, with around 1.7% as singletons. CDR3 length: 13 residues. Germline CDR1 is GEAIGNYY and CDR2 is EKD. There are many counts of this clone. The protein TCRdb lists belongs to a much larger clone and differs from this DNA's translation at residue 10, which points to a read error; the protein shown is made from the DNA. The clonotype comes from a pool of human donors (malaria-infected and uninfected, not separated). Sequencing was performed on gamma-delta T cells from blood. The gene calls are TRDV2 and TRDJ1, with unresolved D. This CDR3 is CACDSVGVDRLIF. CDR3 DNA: TGTGCCTGTGACAGTGTAGGAGTCGATAGACTCATCTTT.